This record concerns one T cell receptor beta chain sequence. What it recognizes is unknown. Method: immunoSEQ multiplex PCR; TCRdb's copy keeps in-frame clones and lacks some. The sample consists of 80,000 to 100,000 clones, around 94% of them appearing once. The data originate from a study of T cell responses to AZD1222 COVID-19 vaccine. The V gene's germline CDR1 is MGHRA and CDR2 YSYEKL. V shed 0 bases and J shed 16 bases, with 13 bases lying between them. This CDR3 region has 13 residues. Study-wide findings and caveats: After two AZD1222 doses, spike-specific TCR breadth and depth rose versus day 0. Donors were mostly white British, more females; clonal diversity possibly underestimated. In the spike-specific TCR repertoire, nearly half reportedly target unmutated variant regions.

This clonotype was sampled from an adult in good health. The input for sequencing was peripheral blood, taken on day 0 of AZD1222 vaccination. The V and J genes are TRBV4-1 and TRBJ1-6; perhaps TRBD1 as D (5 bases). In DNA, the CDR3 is TGCGCCAGCAGCCAAGAGACATCGGGACGGCTCCACTTT. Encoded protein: CASSQETSGRLHF.